This T cell receptor beta chain derives from a study of blood T cell repertoires in COVID-19. Study at large: The origin of the acute and convalescent COVID-19 samples was the United States, Italy and Spain. PBMCs, B-cell-depleted T cells, or T cells were the source of the cDNA or gDNA that made up the material.

Germline loops: CDR1 GTSNPN, CDR2 SVGIG (reference sequence). CDR3 length: 14 amino acids. V gave up 2 bases and J gave up 2 bases, with 12 bases separating them. Repertoires were generated with immunoSEQ multiplex PCR, while TCRdb's copy carries only in-frame clones and drops some. The sample yields around 180,000 clones, roughly 85% seen once. This clone appeared once. The specimen sequenced was peripheral blood. The origin of this receptor is a human donor with active or convalescent COVID-19. The donor label of this sample is uncertain. The chain recombines TRBV30 with TRBJ2-5; maybe TRBD2 (5 bases). The chain's CDR3 is CAWSRPRAQETQYF. CDR3 DNA sequence: TGTGCCTGGAGTCGTCCGAGGGCTCAAGAGACCCAGTACTTC.